Listed below are T cell receptor beta chains from one sample, sequenced in a study of beta chain features in type 1 diabetes. Sequencing was performed with immunoSEQ multiplex PCR; in TCRdb, only in-frame clones are kept and a portion is missing. The sample shows 140,000 to 150,000 clones, more than 10% of them seen only once. The specimen sequenced was central memory CD4+ T cells from blood. Receptors originate from a man between 18 and 29 years old with type 1 diabetes. CDR3s include the opening cysteine and the closing phenylalanine or tryptophan. A D gene is named only where the DNA matches it firmly. Not all rows give a size; the values are once, few, many and, for expanded clones, a class.

d_gene: TRBD2
abundance: few
j_gene: TRBJ2-7
v_gene: TRBV15
CDR3nt: TGTGCCACCAGCAGAGATGGAGTTCCGGGACTATTCACCGAGCAGTACTTC
CDR3aa: CATSRDGVPGLFTEQYF

d_gene: TRBD1
abundance: few
j_gene: TRBJ2-1
v_gene: TRBV6-6
CDR3nt: TGTGCCATCAAGGGGGCCGACTCCTACAATGAGCAGTTCTTC
CDR3aa: CAIKGADSYNEQFF

d_gene: .
abundance: .
j_gene: TRBJ2-1
v_gene: TRBV7-2
CDR3nt: TGTGCCAGCACCACCCGAAATGAGCAGTTCTTC
CDR3aa: CASTTRNEQFF

d_gene: TRBD1
abundance: .
j_gene: TRBJ1-2
v_gene: TRBV7-2
CDR3nt: TGTGCCAGCAGGCAGGGGGCTAACTATGGCTACACCTTC
CDR3aa: CASRQGANYGYTF

d_gene: .
abundance: few
j_gene: TRBJ2-1
v_gene: TRBV6-5
CDR3nt: TGTGCCAGCTGTCGTGGGTCTTGCAATGAGCAGTTCTTC
CDR3aa: CASCRGSCNEQFF

d_gene: .
abundance: .
j_gene: TRBJ1-2
v_gene: TRBV6-6
CDR3nt: TGTGCCAGCAGTCGCCTTGGGAGATCTAACTATGGCTACACCTTC
CDR3aa: CASSRLGRSNYGYTF

d_gene: .
abundance: few
j_gene: TRBJ1-2
v_gene: TRBV29-1
CDR3nt: TGCAGCGTTGTGGGCGCAGGTGGCTACACCTTC
CDR3aa: CSVVGAGGYTF

d_gene: .
abundance: .
j_gene: TRBJ1-2
v_gene: TRBV30
CDR3nt: TGTGCCTGGAGTCGTCTCTTTTCATTGGGCTACACCTTC
CDR3aa: CAWSRLFSLGYTF

d_gene: .
abundance: few
j_gene: TRBJ1-1
v_gene: TRBV29-1
CDR3nt: TGCAGCGCCAGGGGAGCCTTGAACACTGAAGCTTTCTTT
CDR3aa: CSARGALNTEAFF

d_gene: .
abundance: .
j_gene: TRBJ2-3
v_gene: TRBV29-1
CDR3nt: TGCAGCGTTTCGGTCGGAGCCGGAGATACGCAGTATTTT
CDR3aa: CSVSVGAGDTQYF

d_gene: TRBD1
abundance: .
j_gene: TRBJ2-1
v_gene: TRBV10-2
CDR3nt: TGCGCCAGCAGACTAGACAGGGGGCCCTACAATGAGCAGTTCTTC
CDR3aa: CASRLDRGPYNEQFF

d_gene: TRBD1
abundance: .
j_gene: TRBJ1-2
v_gene: TRBV2
CDR3nt: TGTGCCAGCAGTACCCAGGGGGACTATGGCTACACCTTC
CDR3aa: CASSTQGDYGYTF

d_gene: .
abundance: .
j_gene: TRBJ1-3
v_gene: TRBV11-3
CDR3nt: TGTGCCAGCAGCTCATTACAGGGTTTACCTGGAAACACCATATATTTT
CDR3aa: CASSSLQGLPGNTIYF

d_gene: TRBD2
abundance: once
j_gene: TRBJ2-5
v_gene: TRBV11-2
CDR3nt: TGTGCCAGCAGCCCGAGACTAGCGGGGGGCCAAGAGACCCAGTACTTC
CDR3aa: CASSPRLAGGQETQYF

d_gene: .
abundance: few
j_gene: TRBJ1-2
v_gene: TRBV11-1
CDR3nt: TGTGCCAGCAGCTTAGCGCGACCGGCCTATGGCTACACCTTC
CDR3aa: CASSLARPAYGYTF

d_gene: .
abundance: few
j_gene: TRBJ2-7
v_gene: TRBV28
CDR3nt: TGTGCCAGCGGATACTCCGAGCAGTACTTC
CDR3aa: CASGYSEQYF

d_gene: TRBD1
abundance: .
j_gene: TRBJ2-2
v_gene: TRBV7-6
CDR3nt: TGTGCCAGCAGCCCGGGGACAGGGTTCGCGAACACCGGGGAGCTGTTTTTT
CDR3aa: CASSPGTGFANTGELFF

d_gene: .
abundance: .
j_gene: TRBJ1-2
v_gene: TRBV7-2
CDR3nt: TGTGCCAGCAGCTCCTACATAACTAACTATGGCTACACCTTC
CDR3aa: CASSSYITNYGYTF

d_gene: .
abundance: few
j_gene: TRBJ2-3
v_gene: TRBV2
CDR3nt: TGTGCCAGCAGTGAATCAGATACGCAGTATTTT
CDR3aa: CASSESDTQYF

d_gene: .
abundance: few
j_gene: TRBJ1-2
v_gene: TRBV29-1
CDR3nt: TGCAGCGTTGTTAAGGACGGTGGCTACACCTTC
CDR3aa: CSVVKDGGYTF

d_gene: .
abundance: .
j_gene: TRBJ2-1
v_gene: TRBV7-8
CDR3nt: TGTGCCAGCAGCTTAGGATCCTACAATGAGCAGTTCTTC
CDR3aa: CASSLGSYNEQFF

d_gene: TRBD2
abundance: few
j_gene: TRBJ2-1
v_gene: TRBV5-1
CDR3nt: TGCGCCAGCAGCTTCCCCCCACTAGCGGGGGCTCATGAGCAGTTCTTC
CDR3aa: CASSFPPLAGAHEQFF

d_gene: TRBD1
abundance: .
j_gene: TRBJ2-1
v_gene: TRBV5-4
CDR3nt: TGTGCCAGCAGCCCCGGGACAGTTACTTACAATGAGCAGTTCTTC
CDR3aa: CASSPGTVTYNEQFF

d_gene: TRBD2
abundance: .
j_gene: TRBJ2-3
v_gene: TRBV9
CDR3nt: TGTGCCAGCAGCGTTGGGACTAGCGGGGGGCAGGCAGATACGCAGTATTTT
CDR3aa: CASSVGTSGGQADTQYF

d_gene: .
abundance: few
j_gene: TRBJ2-3
v_gene: TRBV7-3
CDR3nt: TGTGCCAGCAGCTCACAGGGAAGAGATACGCAGTATTTT
CDR3aa: CASSSQGRDTQYF

d_gene: .
abundance: .
j_gene: TRBJ1-5
v_gene: TRBV18
CDR3nt: TGTGCCAGCTCACCACCCGGACAAGGCAATCAGCCCCAGCATTTT
CDR3aa: CASSPPGQGNQPQHF

d_gene: TRBD1
abundance: many
j_gene: TRBJ2-5
v_gene: TRBV7-9
CDR3nt: TGTGCCAGCAGCGAAGGACAGGGTCGGGAGACCCAGTACTTC
CDR3aa: CASSEGQGRETQYF

d_gene: .
abundance: few
j_gene: TRBJ1-6
v_gene: TRBV9
CDR3nt: TGTGCCAGCAGCGTAGATGCAGGGGCATTTAATTCACCCCTCCACTTT
CDR3aa: CASSVDAGAFNSPLHF

d_gene: .
abundance: many
j_gene: TRBJ1-4
v_gene: TRBV19
CDR3nt: TGTGCCAGTAGTATGTGGAATCGAAATGAAAAACTGTTTTTT
CDR3aa: CASSMWNRNEKLFF

d_gene: .
abundance: few
j_gene: TRBJ2-1
v_gene: TRBV19
CDR3nt: TGTGCCAGTAGTATAGATGCCGGAGGGTTGAATGAGCAGTTCTTC
CDR3aa: CASSIDAGGLNEQFF

d_gene: .
abundance: .
j_gene: TRBJ1-4
v_gene: TRBV13
CDR3nt: TGTGCCAGCAGCTTAGGATCAGCAGGGGCTAATGAAAAACTGTTTTTT
CDR3aa: CASSLGSAGANEKLFF

d_gene: .
abundance: .
j_gene: TRBJ2-2
v_gene: TRBV9
CDR3nt: TGTGCCAGCAGCGTAGGGGAAGGATATTCCACCGGGGAGCTGTTTTTT
CDR3aa: CASSVGEGYSTGELFF

d_gene: TRBD2
abundance: .
j_gene: TRBJ2-1
v_gene: TRBV27
CDR3nt: TGTGCCAGCAGACCGATAGCGGGGGGGTACAATGAGCAGTTCTTC
CDR3aa: CASRPIAGGYNEQFF